This T cell receptor beta chain came from a study of PD-1 blockade in classical Hodgkin lymphoma. The time point here: cycle 4 day 1 (C4D1), after six to seven weeks of nivolumab. Following autologous stem cell transplantation, relapse occurred in every patient, and exposure to brentuximab vedotin varied. Clones were read by immunoSEQ multiplex PCR, and TCRdb kept only the in-frame ones, dropping some. The table includes more than 85,000 clones, approximately 89% detected once. Germline V gives CDR1 SGHAT, CDR2 FQNNGV. V shed 4 bases and J shed 6 bases, with 13 bases lying between them. The length of the CDR3 is 13 residues. This clone showed up just once.

This sequence originates from a human donor with classical Hodgkin lymphoma. Sequencing was performed on peripheral blood mononuclear cells (PBMCs), taken before the fourth cycle of nivolumab. The J gene is TRBJ2-7, the V gene TRBV11-2; D unclear. The CDR3 nucleotides read TGTGCCAGCAGCTACACGTCTCCTGGCGAGCAGTACTTC. Its protein product is CASSYTSPGEQYF.